This T cell receptor beta chain was retrieved from a study of blood T cell repertoires in COVID-19. Study details: Researchers got acute and convalescent COVID-19 samples from the United States, Italy and Spain.

CDR3 size: 14 residues. V lost 3 bases, J lost 6 bases, and 6 bases stayed unmatched. Germline lookup yields CDR1 SNHLY and CDR2 FYNNEI. The authors' processing: The assay estimated nucleated cells by amplifying reference gene primers. Profiling relied on immunoSEQ multiplex PCR, and the TCRdb table lists in-frame clones only, not all of them. V and J calls and clone size follow that table, whereas D and trimming were derived from the DNA. The sample carries 150,000 to 200,000 clones, 87% recorded once. Sequencing used peripheral blood. The chain has TRBV2 and TRBJ1-1; 8 nucleotides line up with TRBD1. The sequence came from a woman between 45 and 60 years old with acute or convalescent COVID-19. For the CDR3, the DNA is TGTGCCAGCAGTGATCAGGACAGGGTAGCTGAAGCTTTCTTT. The encoded protein is CASSDQDRVAEAFF.